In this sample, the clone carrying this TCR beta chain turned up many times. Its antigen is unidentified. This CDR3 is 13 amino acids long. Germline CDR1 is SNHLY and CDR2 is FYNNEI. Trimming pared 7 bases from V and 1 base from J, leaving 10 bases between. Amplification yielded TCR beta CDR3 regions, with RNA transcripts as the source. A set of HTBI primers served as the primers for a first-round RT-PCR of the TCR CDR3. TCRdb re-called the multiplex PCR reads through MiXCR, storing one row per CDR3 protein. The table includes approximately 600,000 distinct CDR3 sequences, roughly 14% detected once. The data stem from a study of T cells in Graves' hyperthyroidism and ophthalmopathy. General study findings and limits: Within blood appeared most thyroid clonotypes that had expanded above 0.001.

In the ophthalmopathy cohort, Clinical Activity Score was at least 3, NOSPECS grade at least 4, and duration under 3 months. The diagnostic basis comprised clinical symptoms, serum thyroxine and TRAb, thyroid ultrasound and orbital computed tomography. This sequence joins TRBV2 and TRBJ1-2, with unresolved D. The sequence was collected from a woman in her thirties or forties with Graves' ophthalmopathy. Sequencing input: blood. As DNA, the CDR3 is TGTGCCAGCATACCACAGAGTAACTATGGCTACACCTTC. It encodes CASIPQSNYGYTF.